Below are 25 T cell receptor beta chains sequenced from a single sample in a study of T cell responses to AZD1222 COVID-19 vaccine. Assay used: immunoSEQ multiplex PCR; TCRdb lists only in-frame clones, some missing. This sample has under 150,000 clones, with around 89% found just once. Sample: peripheral blood, taken 28 days after the second AZD1222 dose. The origin of the receptors is an adult who received the AZD1222 COVID-19 vaccine.

The genes are TRBV3-1 (or the pseudogene TRBV3-2) and TRBJ1-5, with a tentative D call TRBD1 (6 bases). The germline V and J ends were trimmed by 0 bases and 6 bases, with 6 bases remaining between them. Germline assignment: CDR1 LGHDT and CDR2 YNNKEL (reference sequence). The CDR3 is 13 residues long. The CDR3 nucleotides read TGTGCCAGCAGCCAAGACAGGGGTCAGCCCCAGCATTTT. It specifies CASSQDRGQPQHF.

The gene calls are TRBV5-4 and TRBJ2-5, with TRBD1 matching over 8 bases. J lost 5 bases, V lost 4 bases, and 10 bases had no gene match. The CDR3 spans 15 residues. CDR1 is SGHNT and CDR2 is YYREEE in the germline V gene (reference sequence). The CDR3 region has the DNA TGTGCCAGCAGCCTAGGACAGGGAGGATTCGAGACCCAGTACTTC. Its translation: CASSLGQGGFETQYF.

This chain uses TRBV28 with TRBJ1-5; D is undetermined. V lost 2 bases and J 5 bases, leaving 10 bases between the germline ends. Germline-derived CDR1 and CDR2 are MDHEN and SYDVKM. This CDR3 is 14 amino acids long. The CDR3 DNA sequence: TGTGCCAGCAGTTTAGCGCAGTTCTATCAGCCCCAGCATTTT. Amino acid sequence: CASSLAQFYQPQHF.

The chain employs TRBV21-1 and TRBJ2-5; TRBD1 reflects the table's D call only, with no check against the DNA. TRBV21-1 is described as a pseudogene. The CDR3 is 15 residues long. Here the CDR3 DNA reads TGTGCCAGCAGCAATCGCACAGGGTCGCAAGAGACCCAGTACTTC. The encoded protein is CASSNRTGSQETQYF.

V is TRBV6-5 and J is TRBJ1-1; D may be TRBD1 (6 bases). Germline V gene data show CDR1 as MNHEY and CDR2 as SVGAGI. The V gene lost 5 bases and the J gene lost 0 bases, with 7 bases spanning the gap. This CDR3 contains 13 residues. CDR3 in amino acids: CASSRGMNTEAFF. The CDR3 DNA follows: TGTGCCAGCAGTAGGGGGATGAACACTGAAGCTTTCTTT.

V gene TRBV7-8 combines with J gene TRBJ1-5; TRBD1 aligns across 8 bases. CDR1 is SGHVS and CDR2 is FQNEAQ in the germline V gene. CDR3 length: 16 amino acids. Unmatched junction bases numbered 8, after V lost 1 base and J lost 6 bases. DNA for the CDR3: TGTGCCAGCAGCTTAGTCGCAGGGGGCAGAGGTCAGCCCCAGCATTTT. Translation gives CASSLVAGGRGQPQHF.

The J gene is TRBJ1-1, the V gene TRBV5-4; TRBD1 agrees at 9 bases. CDR3 length equals 13 residues. Losses at the gene ends were 4 bases for V and 6 bases for J; bases not matched to a gene: 4. CDR1 is SGHNT, CDR2 YYREEE, per germline (reference sequence). The CDR3 DNA reads TGTGCCAGCAGCAGGACAGGGGTCCCTGAAGCTTTCTTT. Translating it yields CASSRTGVPEAFF.

This clone was recorded once. The chain is built from TRBV14 and TRBJ2-2, with D possibly being TRBD1 or TRBD2 (5 bases each). The CDR3 covers 17 residues. Germline V gene data show CDR1 as SGHDN and CDR2 as FVKESK. V lost 2 bases, J lost 1 base, and 14 bases lay in between. DNA for the CDR3: TGTGCCAGCAGCCAAAACACCGGGACGGTGAACACCGGGGAGCTGTTTTTT. Protein: CASSQNTGTVNTGELFF.

The chain links TRBV7-2 to TRBJ2-7; possible D gene TRBD1, 5 bases. The CDR3 sequence is 15 residues long. With 6 bases removed from V and 0 bases from J, the gap between germline ends came to 15 bases. From germline, CDR1 is SGHTA and CDR2 FQGNSA. The CDR3 spells CASSFDSHPSYEQYF. CDR3 bases: TGTGCCAGCAGTTTTGACAGCCACCCCTCCTACGAGCAGTACTTC. The entire variable domain, with the rest obtained from reference TRBV7-2 and TRBJ2-7, is as follows: GAGVSQSPSNKVTEKGKDVELRCDPISGHTALYWYRQSLGQGLEFLIYFQGNSAPDKSGLPSDRFSAERTGGSVSTLTIQRTQQEDSAVYLCASSFDSHPSYEQYFGPGTRLTVT.

The chain couples TRBV24-1 to TRBJ2-1; D uncertain. The CDR3 length is 13 residues. The V end was cut by 6 bases, the J end by 1 base, with 6 bases between. Germline CDR1 KGHDR, CDR2 SFDVKD. The CDR3 nucleotides are TGTGCCACCAGTTTTTCGTCCTACAATGAGCAGTTCTTC. Protein sequence: CATSFSSYNEQFF.

This chain connects TRBV19 to TRBJ1-2, with D possibly being TRBD1 (5 bases). The CDR3 loop spans 17 amino acids. Trimming stripped 5 bases from V and 3 bases from J, with 22 bases between. Germline V gene data show CDR1 as LNHDA and CDR2 as SQIVND (reference sequence). The CDR3 region is CASSSRMGQGADYGYTF. CDR3 coding DNA: TGTGCCAGTAGTTCCCGGATGGGTCAGGGAGCGGACTATGGCTACACCTTC. Full variable domain (missing parts from reference TRBV19 and TRBJ1-2): DGGITQSPKYLFRKEGQNVTLSCEQNLNHDAMYWYRQDPGQGLRLIYYSQIVNDFQKGDIAEGYSVSREKKESFPLTVTSAQKNPTAFYLCASSSRMGQGADYGYTFGSGTRLTVV.

This chain connects TRBV6-2 or TRBV6-3 to TRBJ2-7; 10 positions match TRBD1. The V gene end was trimmed by 4 bases and the J gene end by 5 bases; junction bases not matched to a gene: 5. The germline V gene encodes CDR1 MNHEY and CDR2 SVGEGT. The CDR3 covers 14 residues. The CDR3 loop is CASSLTGTGDEQYF. The CDR3, as DNA: TGTGCCAGCAGTTTGACCGGGACAGGGGACGAGCAGTACTTC.

The V call is TRBV9, the J call TRBJ1-1; D unresolved. Looked up from germline, CDR1 is SGDLS and CDR2 is YYNGEE. Trimming left V 4 bases short and J 0 bases short, with 10 bases between. The CDR3 spans 14 residues. The CDR3 loop is CASSLVGMNTEAFF. CDR3 bases: TGTGCCAGCAGCCTTGTAGGCATGAACACTGAAGCTTTCTTT.

The V gene is TRBV10-3, the J gene TRBJ1-3; D perhaps matches TRBD1 (5 bases). V lost 3 bases and J lost 4, with 10 bases in between. The CDR3 is 14 residues long. Per the germline V gene, CDR1 is ENHRY and CDR2 is SYGVKD. CDR3 protein: CAISDGDSGNTIYF. CDR3 nucleotide sequence: TGTGCCATCAGTGATGGTGACAGCGGAAACACCATATATTTT.

The genes are TRBV28 and TRBJ1-4; 7 bases align to TRBD1. The CDR3 has 12 amino acids. Germline V gives CDR1 MDHEN, CDR2 SYDVKM. J lost 10 bases, V lost 6 bases, and 5 bases had no gene match. This chain's CDR3 is CASSTGQAKLFF. The CDR3 nucleotides read TGTGCCAGCAGCACAGGACAGGCAAAACTGTTTTTT. Using reference TRBV28 and TRBJ1-4 for the parts outside the CDR3, the full variable domain is DVKVTQSSRYLVKRTGEKVFLECVQDMDHENMFWYRQDPGLGLRLIYFSYDVKMKEKGDIPEGYSVSREKKERFSLILESASTNQTSMYLCASSTGQAKLFFGSGTQLSVL.

As regards this clone: One end of the junction does not line up with germline, which may come from a read error. The genes are TRBV3-1 (or the pseudogene TRBV3-2) and TRBJ1-2, with D possibly TRBD1 on 6 matching bases. The CDR3 covers 13 residues. Germline V gene lookup returns CDR1 LGHDT and CDR2 YNNKEL (reference sequence). The CDR3: CASRQGGARGYTF. The CDR3, as DNA: TGTGCCAGCAGGCAAGGGGGGGCGAGAGGCTACACCTTC.

The J gene is TRBJ1-5, the V gene TRBV21-1. TRBV21-1 has pseudogene status. The CDR3 contains 18 residues. CDR3 in DNA: TGTGCCAGCAGCAAAGAGCCCGGCCCGGGGAGGGCCAATCAGCCCCAGCATTTT. This sequence encodes CASSKEPGPGRANQPQHF.

This chain connects TRBV4-3 to TRBJ1-4; weak D call: TRBD1 (5 bases). The CDR3 has 14 residues. The germline V gene encodes CDR1 LGHNA and CDR2 YSLEER. Trimming took 0 bases from V and 10 from J, leaving 12 bases between them. DNA of the CDR3: TGCGCCAGCAGCCAAGAGACTGGGGCAGGAAAACTGTTTTTT. Encoded protein: CASSQETGAGKLFF.

This chain joins TRBV20-1 and TRBJ1-2; 7 bases match TRBD1. This CDR3 contains 13 residues. CDR1 is DFQATT and CDR2 is SNEGSKA in the germline V gene (reference sequence). Trimming cost V 3 bases and J 2 bases; bases outside gene matches: 3. The CDR3 loop is CSASEGGNYGYTF. CDR3 coding DNA: TGCAGTGCTAGTGAAGGGGGCAACTATGGCTACACCTTC.

This clone has only a few counts. The V and J genes are TRBV7-3 and TRBJ1-6, with D possibly matching TRBD1 (5 bases). Germline CDR1 SGHTA, CDR2 FQGTGA. The CDR3 has 14 amino acids. Trimming shortened V by 5 bases and J by 6 bases, and 11 bases separated the two germline ends. CDR3 DNA: TGTGCCAGCAGCCGGGACCGACTTAATTCACCCCTCCACTTT. It encodes CASSRDRLNSPLHF. Filled out from reference TRBV7-3 and TRBJ1-6, the complete variable domain reads GAGVSQTPSNKVTEKGKYVELRCDPISGHTALYWYRQSLGQGPEFLIYFQGTGAADDSGLPNDRFFAVRPEGSVSTLKIQRTERGDSAVYLCASSRDRLNSPLHFGNGTRLTVT.

The chain uses TRBV7-2 and TRBJ1-3; D is unresolved. The ends were cut back, 1 base at V and 0 bases at J, with 4 bases in the middle. CDR1 is SGHTA, CDR2 FQGNSA, per germline. CDR3 size: 14 residues. CDR3 sequence (DNA): TGTGCCAGCAGCTTAGAGGGCTCTGGAAACACCATATATTTT. Translating gives CASSLEGSGNTIYF.

The chain links TRBV12-3 or TRBV12-4 to TRBJ1-2, with D unresolved. The CDR3 is made up of 13 amino acids. Trimming removed 1 base from V and 5 bases from J, with 8 bases in between. The CDR3 DNA reads as TGTGCCAGCAGTTTAGATCCGGGTTATGGCTACACCTTC. Protein product: CASSLDPGYGYTF.

The rearrangement joins TRBV11-2 to TRBJ2-7; D possibly corresponds to TRBD2 (5 bases). Germline CDR1 is SGHAT and CDR2 is FQNNGV. CDR3 size: 14 residues. Trimming stripped 5 bases from V and 5 bases from J, with 16 bases between. The CDR3: CASSPMAGVDEQYF. DNA of the CDR3: TGTGCCAGCAGCCCCATGGCCGGGGTCGACGAGCAGTACTTC.

This clone was picked up one time. This chain links TRBV7-9 with TRBJ1-1; D is uncertain. The CDR3 sequence is 14 residues long. V lost 5 bases to trimming and J lost 0 bases, with 10 bases between them. Germline V gene data show CDR1 as SEHNR and CDR2 as FQNEAQ (reference sequence). The CDR3 loop reads CASSLLTVNTEAFF. CDR3 in DNA: TGTGCCAGCAGCCTTCTAACAGTGAACACTGAAGCTTTCTTT.

The chain recombines TRBV6-5 with TRBJ1-6; no clear D. In germline, CDR1 is MNHEY, CDR2 SVGAGI. CDR3 length: 16 amino acids. Trimming left V 1 base short and J 1 base short, with 8 bases between. CDR3 region: CASSYLADSYNSPLHF. DNA of the CDR3: TGTGCCAGCAGTTACTTGGCTGATTCCTATAATTCACCCCTCCACTTT.